These 17 T cell receptor beta chains were all obtained from the same sample, sequenced in a study of regulatory T cells in long-lasting Graves disease. The TCR beta library used iRepertoire HTBI primers with Arm-PCR amplification of CDR3. One entry per CDR3 protein, called by TCRdb with MiXCR from the multiplex PCR reads. Among over 650,000 distinct CDR3 sequences, around 30% were seen once, and the ten largest hold roughly 41%. Time point specified: persistent/refractory GD, antithyroid drugs over 5 years with positive TRAb. From RNA extracted from PBMCs, the TCR library was made. This material consisted of peripheral blood mononuclear cells (PBMCs), taken when the disease was refractory, from a patient treated with antithyroid drugs. These receptors all stem from a female donor with Graves disease.

The chain employs TRBV18 and TRBJ1-1; D is uncertain. The CDR3 length is 14 residues. The germline V gene encodes CDR1 KGHSH and CDR2 LQKENI. Between the trimmed V and J ends, which lost 6 bases and 4 bases, there was a span of 15 bases. CDR3 loop: CASSPTSSGTEAFF. CDR3 nucleotide sequence: TGTGCCAGCTCCCCAACGAGTTCCGGCACTGAAGCTTTCTTT.

The gene calls are TRBV20-1 and TRBJ2-5, with 10 bases aligning to TRBD2. This CDR3 spans 14 amino acids. Germline lookup yields CDR1 DFQATT and CDR2 SNEGSKA (reference sequence). The V and J ends lost 5 bases and 5 bases, in that order; junction bases with no gene match: 8. The DNA of the CDR3 is TGCAGTGCTGGGGTTCTAGCGGGAGAGGAGACCCAGTACTTC. It specifies CSAGVLAGEETQYF.

This chain uses TRBV6-1 with TRBJ2-7, with TRBD2 matching 10 bases. The CDR3 is 16 amino acids. Trimming took 4 bases from V and 0 from J; bases not matched to a gene: 6. Germline V gene lookup returns CDR1 MNHNS and CDR2 SASEGT. Here the CDR3 reads CASSVHGTSASYEQYF. CDR3 DNA sequence: TGTGCCAGCAGTGTTCACGGGACTAGCGCCTCCTACGAGCAGTACTTC.

This clonotype was recorded a few times. The DNA for the CDR3 is TGTGCCAGTAGTATGGGGACGTGGCGGGGAGCTTTCTTT. Its protein is CASSMGTWRGAFF. The chain recombines TRBV19 with TRBJ1-1; perhaps TRBD1 as D (5 bases). Germline V gene data show CDR1 as LNHDA and CDR2 as SQIVND (reference sequence). The V end was cut by 3 bases, the J end by 10 bases, with 15 bases between. The CDR3 contains 13 residues. Combining the CDR3 with reference TRBV19 and TRBJ1-1 gives the whole variable domain DGGITQSPKYLFRKEGQNVTLSCEQNLNHDAMYWYRQDPGQGLRLIYYSQIVNDFQKGDIAEGYSVSREKKESFPLTVTSAQKNPTAFYLCASSMGTWRGAFFGQGTRLTVV.

The rearrangement uses TRBV28 and TRBJ1-5; D unresolved. V was pared by 6 bases and J by 1 base, with 13 bases between. The CDR3 spans 15 residues. Germline-derived CDR1 and CDR2 are MDHEN and SYDVKM. For the CDR3, the DNA is TGTGCCAGCAGGGTCCTCGGACTGAGCAATCAGCCCCAGCATTTT. Protein product: CASRVLGLSNQPQHF.

The chain recombines TRBV20-1 with TRBJ1-1; possibly TRBD1 for D (6 bases). CDR1 DFQATT and CDR2 SNEGSKA come from the germline V gene (reference sequence). The CDR3 spans 14 residues. Trimming pared 5 bases from V and 3 bases from J, leaving 16 bases between. CDR3 sequence (DNA): TGCAGTGCTCTCTCCGGGGGCATGGACACTGAAGCTTTCTTT. Translating it yields CSALSGGMDTEAFF.

This clonotype was detected a few times. J is TRBJ1-1 and V is TRBV18; TRBD1 matches 7 bases. Per the germline V gene, CDR1 is KGHSH and CDR2 is LQKENI. CDR3 size: 14 residues. Trimming cost V 6 bases and J 4 bases; bases outside gene matches: 8. CDR3 sequence (DNA): TGTGCCAGCTCCGCTGAACAGGGGTTCACTGAAGCTTTCTTT. Protein sequence: CASSAEQGFTEAFF.

The sample holds a few counts of this clonotype. V usage is TRBV6-2 or TRBV6-3 and J usage is TRBJ1-2; a possible D gene is TRBD1 (5 bases). Germline loops: CDR1 MNHEY, CDR2 SVGEGT. The V and J ends lost 5 bases and 1 base respectively, with 20 bases between them. CDR3 length equals 17 residues. The CDR3 DNA reads TGTGCCAGCAGTCAACAGGTCCAGCCCCGTTATAACTATGGCTACACCTTC. It codes for CASSQQVQPRYNYGYTF.

The V and J genes are TRBV7-2 and TRBJ2-7; 10 bases map to TRBD2. The germline V gene encodes CDR1 SGHTA and CDR2 FQGNSA. The V segment lost 2 bases and the J segment 3 bases; nucleotides outside the gene matches: 4. There are 15 residues in the CDR3. This chain's CDR3 is CASSLLSSGSYEQYF. The CDR3 DNA follows: TGTGCCAGCAGCTTATTGTCTAGCGGGAGCTACGAGCAGTACTTC.

This clonotype was picked up a small number of times. The chain is built from TRBV12-3 or TRBV12-4 and TRBJ1-4; 8 bases line up with TRBD1. The CDR3 is 16 residues long. With 6 bases clipped from V and 5 bases from J, the junction kept 11 bases outside the gene matches. CDR3 loop: CASRVSTGGKNEKLFF. CDR3 DNA sequence: TGTGCCAGCAGAGTTAGTACAGGGGGTAAAAATGAAAAACTGTTTTTT.

The J gene is TRBJ1-1, the V gene TRBV14; D gene unclear. Deletions cut 0 bases from V and 6 bases from J, with 11 bases between. Looked up from germline, CDR1 is SGHDN and CDR2 is FVKESK. There are 14 residues in the CDR3. This CDR3 is CASSQEVLRPEAFF. The CDR3 coding sequence is TGTGCCAGCAGCCAAGAAGTTTTGCGTCCTGAAGCTTTCTTT.

The J gene is TRBJ1-5, the V gene TRBV20-1, with 7 bases matching TRBD1. The CDR3 is 14 residues long. J gave up 2 bases and V 4 bases, and 5 bases lay outside the gene matches. Germline-derived CDR1 and CDR2 are DFQATT and SNEGSKA (reference sequence). The CDR3 loop is CSATDRVGNQPQHF. DNA of the CDR3: TGCAGTGCTACAGACAGGGTTGGCAATCAGCCCCAGCATTTT.

This clonotype has a count of ten or more. The chain couples TRBV6-5 to TRBJ1-6, with TRBD1 matching over 8 bases. The germline V gene has CDR1 MNHEY and CDR2 SVGAGI. V shed 2 bases and J 6 bases; nucleotides not matched to a gene: 9. CDR3 size: 17 residues. CDR3 in amino acids: CASSYTSTGDGNSPLHF. CDR3 sequence (DNA): TGTGCCAGCAGTTACACTTCGACAGGGGATGGTAATTCACCCCTCCACTTT.

The V gene is TRBV6-1, the J gene TRBJ2-7, with D maybe TRBD1 (6 bases). Germline assignment: CDR1 MNHNS and CDR2 SASEGT. Trimming pared 5 bases from V and 5 bases from J, leaving 19 bases between. This CDR3 is 15 amino acids long. The CDR3 coding sequence is TGTGCCAGCAGTCAAATAAACAGGGTGGACCACGAGCAGTACTTC. Translated, it gives CASSQINRVDHEQYF.

The chain joins TRBV6-2 or TRBV6-3 to TRBJ2-7; TRBD2 aligns across 9 bases. CDR3 length: 15 amino acids. Germline CDR1 reads MNHEY; CDR2 reads SVGEGT. V shed 8 bases and J 2 bases; nucleotides not matched to a gene: 10. The CDR3 here is CASSFQREATYEQYF. The CDR3 DNA reads TGTGCCAGCTCATTCCAGCGGGAGGCAACCTACGAGCAGTACTTC.

There are many counts of this clonotype. The rearrangement links TRBV29-1 to TRBJ2-7, with D unresolved. The CDR3 spans 14 residues. Germline V gene data show CDR1 as SQVTM and CDR2 as ANQGSEA. Trimming left V 1 base short and J 3 bases short, with 13 bases between. CDR3 region: CSVEGTGAFYEQYF. CDR3 bases: TGCAGCGTTGAAGGGACGGGTGCCTTCTACGAGCAGTACTTC.

The gene calls are TRBV20-1 and TRBJ2-5, with D maybe TRBD1 (6 bases). This CDR3 region has 22 residues. The V gene's germline CDR1 is DFQATT and CDR2 SNEGSKA (reference sequence). Trimming took 5 bases from V and 1 from J, leaving 38 bases between them. CDR3 sequence reads: CSAPPINRDTRKILDLQETQYF. CDR3 DNA: TGCAGTGCTCCTCCAATAAACCGGGACACTAGGAAAATTTTGGACCTCCAAGAGACCCAGTACTTC.